Listed below are T cell receptor beta chains from one sample, sequenced in a study of cytomegalovirus exposure and HLA in healthy donors. TCRdb's copy holds only in-frame clones and misses some; the assay was immunoSEQ multiplex PCR. The data contain about 150,000 clones, around 78% of them singletons. Sample: PBMCs. These receptors originate from a woman younger than 30 in good health and CMV-seronegative. CDR3s include the opening cysteine and the closing phenylalanine or tryptophan. The D gene is left open where the match is weak. Some rows have no size entry. The others give once, few or many, or a class for an expanded clone.

d_call	clone_size	v_call	j_call	cdr3_aa	cdr3_nt
.	.	TRBV7-2	TRBJ1-5	CASSFGGEQPQHF	TGTGCCAGCAGCTTCGGAGGCGAACAGCCCCAGCATTTT
.	.	TRBV6-1	TRBJ1-2	CASSEQQGYGYTF	TGTGCCAGCAGTGAACAACAGGGTTATGGCTACACCTTC
TRBD1	.	TRBV6-5	TRBJ2-7	CASSYFTGGSYEQYF	TGTGCCAGCAGTTACTTTACAGGGGGCTCCTACGAGCAGTACTTC
TRBD1	.	TRBV7-3	TRBJ2-2	CASSPHRVRTGITGELFF	TGTGCCAGCAGCCCCCACCGGGTGAGGACAGGGATTACCGGGGAGCTGTTTTTT
.	.	TRBV10-2	TRBJ2-2	CASTGSRGSNTGELFF	TGCGCCAGCACCGGGAGTCGGGGGTCGAACACCGGGGAGCTGTTTTTT
TRBD2	.	TRBV19	TRBJ2-3	CASRDYHRTDTQYF	TGTGCCTCCCGGGACTACCACCGCACAGATACGCAGTATTTT
.	.	TRBV4-3	TRBJ2-5	CASSQLLALETQYF	TGCGCCAGCAGCCAACTGCTAGCTTTAGAGACCCAGTACTTC
TRBD1	.	TRBV10-3	TRBJ2-6	CAIRGTGGSGANVLTF	TGTGCCATCAGAGGGACAGGGGGCTCAGGGGCCAACGTCCTGACTTTC
.	.	TRBV18	TRBJ1-1	CASSPRQDNMNTEAFF	TGTGCCAGCTCACCCCGACAGGACAACATGAACACTGAAGCTTTCTTT
.	.	TRBV7-9	TRBJ2-3	CASSAFIGVDTQYF	TGTGCCAGCAGCGCCTTTATCGGGGTAGATACGCAGTATTTT
TRBD1	few	TRBV7-6	TRBJ1-3	CASSNLGQGASGNTIYF	TGTGCCAGCAGCAATCTTGGACAGGGGGCATCGGGAAACACCATATATTTT
.	.	TRBV5-1	TRBJ2-3	CASSLRGSTDTQYF	TGCGCCAGCAGCTTGCGGGGTAGCACAGATACGCAGTATTTT
TRBD1	.	TRBV6-1	TRBJ1-5	CASRQQGASNQPQHF	TGTGCCAGCAGACAACAGGGGGCGAGCAATCAGCCCCAGCATTTT
.	.	TRBV6-6	TRBJ1-1	CASSYLGQTTEAFF	TGTGCCAGCAGTTACCTTGGACAGACGACTGAAGCTTTCTTT
TRBD1	few	TRBV29-1	TRBJ2-3	CSVVGTVTDTQYF	TGCAGCGTCGTAGGGACAGTAACAGATACGCAGTATTTT
.	few	TRBV7-2	TRBJ1-5	CASSPDRGFGQPQHF	TGTGCCAGCAGCCCCGATCGGGGGTTCGGTCAGCCCCAGCATTTT
TRBD2	few	TRBV25-1	TRBJ2-5	CASSGGPASGMAGTQYF	TGTGCCAGCAGTGGTGGCCCTGCTAGCGGCATGGCCGGGACCCAGTACTTC
TRBD2	.	TRBV11-3	TRBJ2-7	CASSLVSGGRSYEQYF	TGTGCCAGCAGCTTGGTCAGCGGGGGGCGTTCCTACGAGCAGTACTTC
TRBD1	.	TRBV7-9	TRBJ1-1	CASSFDRGNTEAFF	TGTGCCAGCAGCTTCGACAGGGGGAATACTGAAGCTTTCTTT
.	.	TRBV27	TRBJ2-7	CASKRAGWASEQYF	TGTGCCAGCAAGAGGGCTGGCTGGGCTTCCGAGCAGTACTTC
TRBD2	once	TRBV25-1	TRBJ2-1	CASSGLAGGPSYNEQFF	TGTGCCAGCAGTGGACTAGCGGGGGGGCCCTCCTACAATGAGCAGTTCTTC
TRBD2	.	TRBV28	TRBJ2-3	CASSLAGANTDTQYF	TGTGCCAGCAGTCTAGCGGGGGCTAACACAGATACGCAGTATTTT
.	.	TRBV6-1	TRBJ1-2	CALGEGLRHYGYTF	TGTGCCCTCGGGGAGGGTCTTCGCCACTATGGCTACACCTTC
TRBD1	few	TRBV6-5	TRBJ1-4	CASTRTGPGEKLFF	TGTGCCAGCACCCGGACAGGGCCAGGTGAAAAACTGTTTTTT
.	few	TRBV5-6	TRBJ1-1	CASSLGGEAFF	TGTGCCAGCAGCTTGGGCGGAGAAGCTTTCTTT
TRBD1	few	TRBV28	TRBJ2-5	CASSHPGTGGTTQYF	TGTGCCAGCAGTCACCCAGGCACAGGGGGGACGACCCAGTACTTC
TRBD2	few	TRBV7-7	TRBJ2-5	CASSSAGAGETQYF	TGTGCTAGCAGCTCAGCGGGGGCCGGGGAGACCCAGTACTTC
TRBD1	few	TRBV29-1	TRBJ2-7	CSVAGTGDTYEQYF	TGCAGCGTTGCCGGGACAGGGGATACCTACGAGCAGTACTTC
.	.	TRBV21-1	TRBJ2-7	CASSQPPGLSREQYF	TGTGCCAGCAGTCAACCCCCGGGACTTTCGAGGGAGCAGTACTTC
TRBD1	few	TRBV11-3	TRBJ1-5	CASSYHRQGHQPQHF	TGTGCCAGCAGCTACCATAGACAGGGCCATCAGCCCCAGCATTTT
TRBD2	.	TRBV5-5	TRBJ2-7	CASSSRTSGTYEQYF	TGTGCCAGCAGCTCCCGGACTAGCGGGACCTACGAGCAGTACTTC
.	.	TRBV2	TRBJ2-1	CASRTDSYNEQFF	TGTGCCAGCAGGACAGACTCCTACAATGAGCAGTTCTTC
TRBD2	.	TRBV4-1	TRBJ2-1	CASSQGRVRGRAIASEQFF	TGCGCCAGCAGCCAAGGAAGGGTACGCGGGAGGGCCATAGCGAGTGAGCAGTTCTTC
.	.	TRBV7-9	TRBJ2-1	CASSFTRTPHNEQFF	TGTGCCAGCAGCTTCACCCGGACTCCCCACAATGAGCAGTTCTTC
TRBD1	.	TRBV18	TRBJ1-1	CASSPGQAPNTEAFF	TGTGCCAGCTCACCGGGACAGGCCCCGAACACTGAAGCTTTCTTT
TRBD2	.	TRBV11-2	TRBJ2-3	CASSLRLAEQYF	TGTGCCAGCAGCTTGCGACTAGCGGAGCAGTATTTT
.	.	TRBV4-3	TRBJ1-2	CASSQEVESYYGYTF	TGCGCCAGCAGCCAAGAGGTGGAGTCTTACTATGGCTACACCTTC
TRBD2	.	TRBV9	TRBJ2-3	CASSLAGAADTQYF	TGTGCCAGCAGCCTAGCGGGAGCAGCAGATACGCAGTATTTT
TRBD2	.	TRBV18	TRBJ2-1	CASSPFGTSGGRVNEQFF	TGTGCCAGCTCACCATTCGGGACTAGCGGGGGTAGGGTCAATGAGCAGTTCTTC
.	.	TRBV11-2	TRBJ1-2	CASSRTAFPYGYTF	TGTGCCAGCAGTAGGACAGCTTTTCCCTATGGCTACACCTTC
TRBD1	.	TRBV6-6	TRBJ1-4	CASSFSGTGNEKLFF	TGTGCCAGCAGTTTCTCCGGGACAGGGAATGAAAAACTGTTTTTT
.	.	TRBV4-1	TRBJ1-2	CASSQGPTDPGSYGYTF	TGCGCCAGCAGCCAAGGGCCAACAGACCCGGGGTCCTATGGCTACACCTTC
TRBD1	.	TRBV6-1	TRBJ1-1	CASTADRAEAFF	TGTGCCAGCACCGCCGACAGGGCTGAAGCTTTCTTT
.	.	TRBV7-6	TRBJ2-1	CASSSTTYNEQFF	TGTGCCAGCAGCTCAACTACGTACAATGAGCAGTTCTTC